This T cell receptor (beta chain) stems from a study of T cells in women clearing cervical HPV infection. Background on the study: Case blood was drawn a median about 160 days after lesion detection.

Method: immunoSEQ multiplex PCR; TCRdb's copy keeps in-frame clones and lacks some. Seen in this sample are approximately 30,000 clones; the ten most common clones hold approximately 1.5%. As for this clone: The read stops 3 residues short of the end of the CDR3; the missing end is completed from the germline J gene.

J lost 8 bases, V lost 3 bases, and 4 bases had no gene match. The CDR3 is 15 residues long. MY09/MY11 PCR detected cervical HPV DNA; dot-blot assigned genotypes. The receptor was derived from a woman between 18 and 69 years old with a cervical HPV16 infection that either progressed to CIN3+ or cleared (not recorded which). V usage is TRBV12-3 or TRBV12-4 and J usage is TRBJ2-4; 13 bases are a match to TRBD2. The source material was blood buffy coat. CDR3 protein: CASSFTSGGADIQYF. The sequenced CDR3 bases are TGTGCCAGCAGTTTCACTAGCGGGGGGGCGGACATT.